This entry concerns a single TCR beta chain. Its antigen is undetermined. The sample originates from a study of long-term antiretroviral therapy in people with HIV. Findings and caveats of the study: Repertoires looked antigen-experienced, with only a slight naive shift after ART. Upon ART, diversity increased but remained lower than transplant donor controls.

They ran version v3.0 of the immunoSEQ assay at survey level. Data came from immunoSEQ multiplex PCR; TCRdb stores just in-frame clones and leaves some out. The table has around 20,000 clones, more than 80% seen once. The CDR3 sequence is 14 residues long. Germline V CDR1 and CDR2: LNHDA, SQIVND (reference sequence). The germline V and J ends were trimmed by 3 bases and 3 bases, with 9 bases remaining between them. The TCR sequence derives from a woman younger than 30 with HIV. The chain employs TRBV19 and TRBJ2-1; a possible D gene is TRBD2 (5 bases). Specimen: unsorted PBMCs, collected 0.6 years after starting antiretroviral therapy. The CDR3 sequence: CASSIGEGYNEQFF. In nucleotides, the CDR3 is TGTGCCAGTAGTATTGGTGAGGGCTACAATGAGCAGTTCTTC.